The 8 T cell receptor beta chains in this list originate from one sample, sequenced in a study of CXCR3-negative and CXCR3-positive naive CD8 T cells. Libraries of TRB cDNA were made by 5' RACE and carried UMIs. TCRdb reprocessed the 5' RACE reads, with one entry per CDR3 protein and no DNA. The sample data list 40,000 to 55,000 distinct CDR3 sequences. The specimen sequenced was naive CXCR3- CD8+ T cells from blood. The subset here: CD45RO-CCR7+CD27+CD95- naive CD8+ T cells lacking CXCR3 (TNR3-). These receptors all stem from a human donor in good health. Some clones in this sample may be carry-over from other donors' samples.

This CDR3 reads CASSVGTSGGDYNEQFF. The chain joins TRBV7-9 to TRBJ2-1; the TCRdb D gene call, TRBD2, has no DNA to confirm it. The CDR3 runs to 17 residues. CDR1 and CDR2 (germline): SEHNR, FQNEAQ (reference sequence).

The CDR3 loop is CSVDVLDRGHYEQYF. V and J are TRBV29-1 and TRBJ2-7; without DNA, the TCRdb call of TRBD1 cannot be checked. The CDR3 consists of 15 residues. Germline V gene data show CDR1 as SQVTM and CDR2 as ANQGSEA.

The V and J genes are TRBV5-1 and TRBJ1-1; no DNA is available, so the TRBD1 call from TCRdb remains unchecked. From germline, CDR1 is SGHRS and CDR2 YFSETQ. The length of the CDR3 is 15 residues. The CDR3 sequence is CASTPGRPMNTEAFF. Full variable domain (outside the CDR3, taken from reference TRBV5-1 and TRBJ1-1): KAGVTQTPRYLIKTRGQQVTLSCSPISGHRSVSWYQQTPGQGLQFLFEYFSETQRNKGNFPGRFSGRQFSNSRSEMNVSTLELGDSALYLCASTPGRPMNTEAFFGQGTRLTVV.

CDR3 region: CASSSTPTGELFF. V usage is TRBV7-8 and J usage is TRBJ2-2. The CDR3 is 13 residues long. CDR1 and CDR2 from the germline V gene are SGHVS and FQNEAQ.

This clonotype is medium-sized (0.01 to 0.1%) by frequency. The rearrangement joins TRBV7-9 to TRBJ2-5. Germline loops: CDR1 SEHNR, CDR2 FQNEAQ (reference sequence). CDR3 length: 16 residues. CDR3 in amino acids: CASSASGSIYQETQYF. The entire variable domain, with the rest obtained from reference TRBV7-9 and TRBJ2-5, is as follows: DTGVSQNPRHKITKRGQNVTFRCDPISEHNRLYWYRQTLGQGPEFLTYFQNEAQLEKSRLLSDRFSAERPKGSFSTLEIQRTEQGDSAMYLCASSASGSIYQETQYFGPGTRLLVL.

The chain has TRBV6-4 and TRBJ1-5; the TCRdb D gene call, TRBD1, has no DNA to confirm it. CDR3 size: 16 residues. CDR1 MRHNA and CDR2 SNTAGT come from the germline V gene. The CDR3 sequence is CASSDPDKVRNQPQHF.

V gene TRBV27 combines with J gene TRBJ1-6. CDR3 length equals 12 residues. Germline CDR1 is MNHEY and CDR2 is SMNVEV (reference sequence). This CDR3 is CASSFYNSPLHF.

J is TRBJ1-5 and V is TRBV21-1. TRBV21-1 is a pseudogene. This CDR3 region has 18 residues. CDR3 loop: CASSPTTGGSYSNQPQHF.